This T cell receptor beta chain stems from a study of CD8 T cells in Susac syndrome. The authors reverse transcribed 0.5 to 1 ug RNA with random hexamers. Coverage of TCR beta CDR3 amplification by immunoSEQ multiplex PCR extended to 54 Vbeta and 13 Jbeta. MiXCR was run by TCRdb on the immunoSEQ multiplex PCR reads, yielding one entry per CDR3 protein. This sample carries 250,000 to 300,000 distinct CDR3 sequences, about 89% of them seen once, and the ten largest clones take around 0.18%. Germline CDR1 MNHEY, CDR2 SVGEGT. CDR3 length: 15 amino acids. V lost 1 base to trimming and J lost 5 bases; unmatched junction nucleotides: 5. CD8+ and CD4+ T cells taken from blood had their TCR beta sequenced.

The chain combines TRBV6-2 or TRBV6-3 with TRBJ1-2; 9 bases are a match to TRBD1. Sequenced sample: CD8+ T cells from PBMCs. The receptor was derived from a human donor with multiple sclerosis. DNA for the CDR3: TGTGCCAGCAGTTACTTGTGGACAGGGGAATATGGCTACACCTTC. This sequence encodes CASSYLWTGEYGYTF.